The source of this TCR beta chain is a study of OX40 agonist ivuxolimab in advanced cancers. The study in broad terms: Ivuxolimab was an agonistic, fully human IgG2 monoclonal antibody directed against OX40 (CD134), a costimulatory receptor. Intravenous ivuxolimab was administered to patients every 2 weeks at six dose levels: 0.01, 0.1, 0.3, 1.5, 3 and 10 mg/kg. Of the approximately 50 patients in dose escalation, some 20 had hepatocellular carcinoma, approximately 15 had melanoma, 9 had renal cell carcinoma and 9 had head and neck cancer. In the dose-escalation cohort, more than 75% of patients were male, and the mean age was approximately 64 years, with a range of about 20 to 79. Patients were allowed to have had prior anti-PD-1, anti-PD-L1 or anti-CTLA-4 therapy, and approximately 40% of the dose-escalation patients had been treated with checkpoint inhibitors. Partial responses occurred in three dose-escalation patients: two with cutaneous melanoma and one with hepatocellular carcinoma. Peripheral TCRbeta sequencing aimed to test whether ivuxolimab altered TCR sequence diversity and caused clonal T-cell expansion. The paper reports the monotherapy dose-escalation portion (N of about 54 patients) of the phase I ivuxolimab trial. Summary of the overall study and its limitations: The antigen specificity of the peripheral T cells that underwent clonal expansion was not determined. At doses of 0.1 to 3.0 mg/kg, clonal expansion of both CD4+ and CD8+ T cells in blood was seen between baseline and week 6. Low levels of normalized T-cell clonal expansion were also seen in some patients who did not respond. After ivuxolimab, more expanded clones were found on average in CD8+ T cells than in CD4+ T cells. In the 0.1-3.0 mg/kg groups, partial responders were among the patients with the lowest normalized peripheral clonal expansion, particularly in CD8+ T cells.

The trial excluded patients who had a history of autoimmune disease or who were on systemic immunosuppression. Peripheral blood for TCR sequencing was drawn from every dose cohort at baseline, at cycle 4 day 1 and at cycle 7 day 1. Samples came from an open-label, multicenter, first-in-human phase I dose-escalation trial of ivuxolimab. Adults with locally advanced or metastatic head and neck squamous cell, hepatocellular, melanoma or renal cell carcinoma were enrolled in the trial. CD4+ and CD8+ T cells were sorted separately from peripheral blood before TCR sequencing. On this clone: No antigen is known for it. The input lacks base qualities; no much larger clone sits a single base away.

For sequencing of the TCRbeta CDR3 region, genomic DNA was extracted from the sorted cells. The immunoSEQ Assay was used for sequencing of TCRbeta CDR3 regions. What TCRdb holds here is the immuneACCESS table cut down to in-frame rearrangements. Part of the clones is not present; checked against another copy, under half of the missing clones reflect an unresolved V gene, and the others are unexplained. The sample has about 58,000 clones on record, roughly 80% of them singletons. The ten largest clones take up approximately 2% of the sample. Its CDR3 holds 13 amino acids, cysteine through phenylalanine. Only the CDR3 portion is preserved as DNA: 39 bases, with reading frame beginning at the first base. CDR1 and CDR2 were assigned from the germline V gene as MNHEY and SVGAGI. Trimming accounts for 10 bases at V and 4 bases at J, while the number of junction bases matched to no gene is 7.

The rearranged chain carries TRBV6-5 and TRBJ2-7; 10 bases in between match TRBD1. This specimen was CD4+ or CD8+ T cells sorted from blood, taken in a trial of the OX40 agonist ivuxolimab. The receptor's source is an adult with an advanced solid tumor such as melanoma, head and neck, liver or kidney cancer. The nucleotide sequence reads as follows: TGTGCCACCCAGTGGACAGGGGGATACGAGCAGTACTTC. Its translation reads: CATQWTGGYEQYF.